This TCR beta chain was observed in a study of blood T cells in healthy people across ages. Germline-derived CDR1 and CDR2 are DFQATT and SNEGSKA (reference sequence). The CDR3 is 14 amino acids. Trimming removed 5 bases from V and 1 base from J, with 15 bases in between. Findings and limits, study-wide: Roughly linear age-related decline in beta diversity appeared, significant by age roughly 40. Estimates of diversity drawn from one million T cells were considered underestimates.

As to this clonotype: What it binds is unknown.

A second PCR, run for about 6 to 12 cycles, used a sample-barcoded 5' primer plus a J-beta primer mix. TCRdb recomputed calls from the 5' RACE reads with MiXCR, one row per CDR3 protein. Here the sample spans about 830,000 distinct CDR3 sequences, 58% being singletons. The material sequenced was blood. The TCR was taken from a man under 40 in good health. The V gene is TRBV20-1, the J gene TRBJ2-7; D ambiguous. Here the CDR3 DNA reads TGCAGTGCTTCCAACCTCGGCGCGTCCTACGAGCAGTACTTC. Encoded protein: CSASNLGASYEQYF.